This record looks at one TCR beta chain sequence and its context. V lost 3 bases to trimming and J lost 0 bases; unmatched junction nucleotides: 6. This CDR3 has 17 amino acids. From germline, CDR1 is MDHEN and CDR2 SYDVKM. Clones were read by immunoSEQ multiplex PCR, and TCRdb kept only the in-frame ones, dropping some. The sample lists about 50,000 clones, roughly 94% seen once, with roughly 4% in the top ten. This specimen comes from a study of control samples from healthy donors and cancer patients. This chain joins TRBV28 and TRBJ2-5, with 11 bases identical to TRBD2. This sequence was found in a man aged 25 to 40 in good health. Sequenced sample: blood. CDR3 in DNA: TGTGCCAGCAGTTTCACTAGCGGGGGCCGGTACCAAGAGACCCAGTACTTC. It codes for CASSFTSGGRYQETQYF.